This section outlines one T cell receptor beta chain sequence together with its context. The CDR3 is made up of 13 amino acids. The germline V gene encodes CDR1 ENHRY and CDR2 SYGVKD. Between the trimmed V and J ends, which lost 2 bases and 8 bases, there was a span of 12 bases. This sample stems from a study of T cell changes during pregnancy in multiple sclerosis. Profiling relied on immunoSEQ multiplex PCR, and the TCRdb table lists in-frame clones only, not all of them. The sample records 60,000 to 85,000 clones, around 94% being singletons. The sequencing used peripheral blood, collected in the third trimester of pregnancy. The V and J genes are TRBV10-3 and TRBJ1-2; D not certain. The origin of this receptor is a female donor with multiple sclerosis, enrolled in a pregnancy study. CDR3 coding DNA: TGTGCCATCAGTGAGGAGCCCCTTCTAGGCTACACCTTC. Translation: CAISEEPLLGYTF.